The 14 T cell receptor beta chains below were found in one sample sequenced in a study of vaccination and CD4 T cells after COVID-19. Sequenced with the Oncomine TCR Beta short-read assay was DNA taken from cultured CD4+ T cells. TCRdb independently ran MiXCR on the PCR reads; one entry per CDR3 protein. The table records 21,000 or so distinct CDR3 sequences, roughly 45% of them present only once. Treatment denoted: approximately nine-day PBMC culture with coronavirus spike peptide pools or control peptides (ViraFEST assay). The antigens for these receptors are not known. The sample comprised CD4+ T cells from blood, cultured in vitro. Every receptor here comes from a human donor who had recovered from COVID-19.

The chain carries TRBV24-1 and TRBJ2-1; possibly TRBD2 for D (5 bases). Germline assignment: CDR1 KGHDR and CDR2 SFDVKD. Trimming pared 10 bases from V and 0 bases from J, leaving 15 bases between. There are 15 residues in the CDR3. The CDR3 sequence: CATSGNLGSYNEQFF. Written as DNA, the CDR3 is TGTGCCACTTCGGGGAATTTGGGCTCCTACAATGAGCAGTTCTTC.

This clonotype was counted a few times. In nucleotides, the CDR3 is TGCAGCCCTATGGGACAGGGGACTACTAACTATGGCTACACCTTC. It codes for CSPMGQGTTNYGYTF. V is TRBV20-1 and J is TRBJ1-2, with 10 nucleotides matching TRBD1. The CDR3 runs 15 residues. Germline CDR1 is DFQATT and CDR2 is SNEGSKA (reference sequence).

V gene TRBV20-1 combines with J gene TRBJ1-3, with 9 positions matching TRBD1. Germline CDR1 DFQATT, CDR2 SNEGSKA (reference sequence). The CDR3 is 17 amino acids. J lost 0 bases, V lost 3 bases, and 9 bases had no gene match. The CDR3 DNA is TGCAGTGCTAGCCCCGGGACAGGGCCCTTCTCTGGAAACACCATATATTTT. This gives the protein CSASPGTGPFSGNTIYF.

The chain is built from TRBV11-2 and TRBJ2-2, with D maybe TRBD1 (6 bases). From germline, CDR1 is SGHAT and CDR2 FQNNGV. The CDR3 extends over 15 amino acids. V lost 5 bases and J 5 bases, leaving 15 bases between the germline ends. CDR3 loop: CASSPPGARTGELFF. CDR3 DNA sequence: TGTGCCAGCAGCCCCCCAGGGGCGCGGACCGGGGAGCTGTTTTTT.

The chain carries TRBV12-3 or TRBV12-4 and TRBJ2-1; 7 nucleotides match TRBD2. The CDR3 is 14 residues long. Unmatched junction bases numbered 7, after V lost 5 bases and J lost 6 bases. In DNA form, the CDR3 reads TGTGCCAGCAGTCCGAAACTAGCGACCAATGAGCAGTTCTTC. Translated, it gives CASSPKLATNEQFF.

This clonotype has just a few counts. The V and J genes are TRBV6-1 and TRBJ2-5; 11 positions agree with TRBD2. The CDR3 length is 14 residues. V shed 6 bases and J 3 bases; nucleotides not matched to a gene: 3. The germline V gene encodes CDR1 MNHNS and CDR2 SASEGT. The CDR3 DNA sequence: TGTGCCAGCAGCGAGGGACTAGCGGAAGAGACCCAGTACTTC. The encoded protein is CASSEGLAEETQYF.

CDR3 nucleotide sequence: TGTGCCAGCATAAAAACCGGCCCGACAGGACTATCGAACACCGGGGAGCTGTTTTTT. It yields the protein CASIKTGPTGLSNTGELFF. The V and J genes are TRBV6-1 and TRBJ2-2; D possibly uses TRBD1 or TRBD2 (6 bases each). The CDR3 runs to 19 residues. V was pared by 7 bases and J by 0 bases, with 24 bases between. Per germline, CDR1 MNHNS and CDR2 SASEGT.

The chain joins TRBV24-1 to TRBJ2-7; weak D call: TRBD1 (6 bases). Looked up from germline, CDR1 is KGHDR and CDR2 is SFDVKD. Trimming shortened V by 7 bases and J by 4 bases, and 7 bases separated the two germline ends. The length of the CDR3 is 11 residues. The CDR3 region has the DNA TGTGCCACCAGCCAGGGGTACGAGCAGTACTTC. Translation: CATSQGYEQYF.

The chain carries TRBV4-1 and TRBJ2-6, with D perhaps matching TRBD1 (5 bases). Trimming shortened V by 1 base and J by 0 bases, and 16 bases separated the two germline ends. The V gene's germline CDR1 is MGHRA and CDR2 YSYEKL. The length of the CDR3 is 19 residues. The CDR3 protein is CASSQGLWGRSSGANVLTF. In DNA form, the CDR3 reads TGCGCCAGCAGCCAAGGTCTCTGGGGCAGGAGCTCTGGGGCCAACGTCCTGACTTTC.

This clonotype has a handful of counts. The chain is built from TRBV6-5 and TRBJ2-3; 10 bases map to TRBD2. V was clipped by 0 bases and J by 5 bases; unmatched bases: 8. The CDR3 loop spans 17 amino acids. The germline CDR1 and CDR2 sequences are MNHEY and SVGAGI. DNA of the CDR3: TGTGCCAGCAGTTACTCGTGGGGTAGCGGGGGGTTAGATACGCAGTATTTT. This codes for CASSYSWGSGGLDTQYF.

J is TRBJ1-1 and V is TRBV20-1; the D is unclear. CDR3 length: 11 residues. CDR1 is DFQATT and CDR2 is SNEGSKA in the germline V gene (reference sequence). V shed 5 bases and J shed 1 base, with 5 bases lying between them. This chain's CDR3 is CSALGNTEAFF. As DNA, the CDR3 is TGCAGTGCTTTAGGGAACACTGAAGCTTTCTTT.

This clonotype came up a few times. The rearrangement uses TRBV20-1 and TRBJ2-4, with TRBD2 matching 7 bases. Trimming cost V 6 bases and J 5 bases; bases outside gene matches: 7. In germline, CDR1 is DFQATT, CDR2 SNEGSKA (reference sequence). The CDR3 consists of 13 residues. As DNA, the CDR3 is TGCAGTGCAGACTGGACTAGTCAAAACATTCAGTACTTC. Translated: CSADWTSQNIQYF.

This clonotype was seen only a few times. The rearrangement links TRBV7-2 to TRBJ2-3; TRBD1 matches 7 bases. Germline V CDR1 and CDR2: SGHTA, FQGNSA. CDR3 size: 14 residues. Germline trimming cut 5 bases from V and 0 bases from J; bases unmatched to any gene: 2. The CDR3 loop is CASSRDSSTDTQYF. CDR3 DNA sequence: TGTGCCAGCAGCCGGGACAGTAGCACAGATACGCAGTATTTT.

J is TRBJ1-5 and V is TRBV19; D possibly corresponds to TRBD1 (5 bases). From germline, CDR1 is LNHDA and CDR2 SQIVND (reference sequence). Trimming left V 3 bases short and J 2 bases short, with 17 bases between. This CDR3 has 17 amino acids. CDR3 amino acids: CASSMLWTPLGNQPQHF. CDR3 DNA sequence: TGTGCCAGTAGTATGTTGTGGACACCTCTGGGCAATCAGCCCCAGCATTTT. Using reference TRBV19 and TRBJ1-5 for the parts outside the CDR3, the full variable domain is DGGITQSPKYLFRKEGQNVTLSCEQNLNHDAMYWYRQDPGQGLRLIYYSQIVNDFQKGDIAEGYSVSREKKESFPLTVTSAQKNPTAFYLCASSMLWTPLGNQPQHFGDGTRLSIL.